A single sample gave rise to the 30 T cell receptor beta chains below, sequenced in a study of shared clonotypes between healthy human individuals. Repertoires were generated with immunoSEQ multiplex PCR, while TCRdb's copy carries only in-frame clones and drops some. This table has hundreds of thousands of clones, roughly 96% appearing once. Terminally differentiated effector memory CD45RA+ cells were excluded by CCR7 positive selection of CD45RO-negative cells. Material for sequencing was naive CD8+ T cells sorted from blood. The receptors were gathered from a woman between 25 and 40 years old in good health.

The chain couples TRBV28 to TRBJ2-7, with 9 positions matching TRBD2. The CDR3 loop spans 15 amino acids. The V gene's germline CDR1 is MDHEN and CDR2 SYDVKM. With 5 bases clipped from V and 6 bases from J, the junction kept 11 bases outside the gene matches. In DNA form, the CDR3 reads TGTGCCAGCAGTCCGCTGGATAGCGGGAGAGGCGAGCAGTACTTC. Translated: CASSPLDSGRGEQYF.

The chain couples TRBV7-8 to TRBJ1-2; a possible D gene is TRBD1 (6 bases). The germline CDR1 and CDR2 sequences are SGHVS and FQNEAQ. The CDR3 has 15 amino acids. V lost 5 bases to trimming and J lost 1 base, with 14 bases between them. The chain's CDR3 is CASSPRDIFNYGYTF. CDR3 sequence (DNA): TGTGCCAGCAGCCCCCGGGACATCTTTAACTATGGCTACACCTTC.

The rearrangement links TRBV13 to TRBJ2-7; TRBD1 agrees at 7 bases. Germline V lookup: CDR1 PRHDT, CDR2 FYEKMQ (reference sequence). J was trimmed by 6 bases and V by 5 bases; bases with no gene match: 16. The CDR3 is made up of 16 amino acids. The CDR3: CASSLDRELPRTEQYF. CDR3 nucleotide sequence: TGTGCCAGCAGCCTCGACAGGGAACTCCCCCGTACCGAGCAGTACTTC.

A single count supports this clone. V usage is TRBV28 and J usage is TRBJ1-4; TRBD1 matches 10 bases. V shed 5 bases and J 6 bases; nucleotides not matched to a gene: 6. This CDR3 region has 15 residues. Germline V lookup: CDR1 MDHEN, CDR2 SYDVKM. The DNA for the CDR3 is TGTGCCAGCAGTCCCAGACAGGGGGCGCATGAAAAACTGTTTTTT. Its protein is CASSPRQGAHEKLFF.

The chain employs TRBV27 and TRBJ2-6, with D unclear. Looked up from germline, CDR1 is MNHEY and CDR2 is SMNVEV (reference sequence). CDR3 length: 13 amino acids. V dropped 7 bases and J dropped 1 base, with 5 bases sitting between them. This CDR3 is CASTFSGANVLTF. The CDR3 coding sequence is TGTGCCAGCACCTTTTCTGGGGCCAACGTCCTGACTTTC.

V is TRBV19 and J is TRBJ2-5, with 8 bases matching TRBD2. The ends lost 1 base at V and 2 bases at J; junction bases unmatched: 3. Germline values: CDR1 LNHDA, CDR2 SQIVND (reference sequence). CDR3 length equals 15 residues. CDR3 sequence reads: CASSIGTSSQETQYF. The CDR3 bases are TGTGCCAGTAGTATAGGGACTAGCAGTCAAGAGACCCAGTACTTC. Filled out from reference TRBV19 and TRBJ2-5, the complete variable domain reads DGGITQSPKYLFRKEGQNVTLSCEQNLNHDAMYWYRQDPGQGLRLIYYSQIVNDFQKGDIAEGYSVSREKKESFPLTVTSAQKNPTAFYLCASSIGTSSQETQYFGPGTRLLVL.

This sequence joins TRBV9 and TRBJ2-7, with a weak D call TRBD2 (6 bases). The length of the CDR3 is 16 residues. V was shortened by 8 bases and J by 3 bases, with 24 bases between the two germline ends. Germline CDR1 reads SGDLS; CDR2 reads YYNGEE. This CDR3 is CARNVLRESLIYEQYF. Here the CDR3 DNA reads TGTGCCAGAAACGTACTCCGGGAGTCGCTGATCTACGAGCAGTACTTC.

CDR3 bases: TGTGCCAGCAGTTACAGGACCTATGGCTACACCTTC. Translating it yields CASSYRTYGYTF. The chain combines TRBV28 with TRBJ1-2, with D perhaps TRBD1 (5 bases). The CDR3 spans 12 residues. Trimming stripped 4 bases from V and 4 bases from J, with 7 bases between. Per germline, CDR1 MDHEN and CDR2 SYDVKM.

The chain couples TRBV5-1 to TRBJ1-4; 8 bases fit TRBD1. Unmatched junction bases numbered 7, after V lost 10 bases and J lost 8 bases. CDR1 is SGHRS, CDR2 YFSETQ, per germline. CDR3 length equals 12 residues. For the CDR3, the DNA is TGCGCCGGGATACAGGGGGACGAAAAACTGTTTTTT. Protein product: CAGIQGDEKLFF.

This clone has just a few counts. V usage is TRBV10-1 and J usage is TRBJ2-7, with D perhaps matching TRBD1 (6 bases). V was shortened by 3 bases and J by 2 bases, with 11 bases between the two germline ends. The CDR3 is 14 amino acids. Germline V gene lookup returns CDR1 WNHNN and CDR2 SYGVQD (reference sequence). The CDR3 here is CASSDNRDPYEQYF. The CDR3 nucleotides are TGCGCCAGCAGTGACAACAGGGACCCCTACGAGCAGTACTTC.

The chain uses TRBV5-6 and TRBJ2-1; D is undetermined. The V end was cut by 3 bases, the J end by 9 bases, with 10 bases between. The CDR3 has 12 residues. Germline loops: CDR1 SGHDT, CDR2 YYEEEE. The CDR3 sequence: CASSWSRSEQFF. The CDR3 DNA reads TGTGCCAGCAGCTGGTCGAGGAGTGAGCAGTTCTTC.

The chain carries TRBV5-4 and TRBJ2-3; D possibly matches TRBD1 or TRBD2 (5 bases each). V lost 4 bases, J lost 6 bases, and 27 bases lay in between. In germline, CDR1 is SGHNT, CDR2 YYREEE (reference sequence). This CDR3 comprises 18 residues. The CDR3 DNA is TGTGCCAGCAGCCCCCGGGACCCGACCGGCCCTGGGGAGGATACGCAGTATTTT. Translated, it gives CASSPRDPTGPGEDTQYF.

The CDR3 sequence: CASRPGGLNYGYTF. The CDR3 nucleotides are TGTGCCAGCAGACCCGGGGGGCTTAACTATGGCTACACCTTC. The V call is TRBV28, the J call TRBJ1-2; D is perhaps TRBD1 (6 bases). V was trimmed by 6 bases and J by 1 base, leaving 12 bases between them. Germline V gene data show CDR1 as MDHEN and CDR2 as SYDVKM. The CDR3 sequence is 14 residues long.

The chain links TRBV19 to TRBJ2-7; D is perhaps TRBD1 (5 bases). Per germline, CDR1 LNHDA and CDR2 SQIVND (reference sequence). V lost 2 bases, J lost 5 bases, and 10 bases lay in between. The CDR3 is 13 amino acids. The CDR3 DNA sequence: TGTGCCAGTAGTATACAGGGCAGCCACGAGCAGTACTTC. This gives the protein CASSIQGSHEQYF.

The V call is TRBV25-1, the J call TRBJ2-1, with D perhaps TRBD2 (6 bases). CDR1 and CDR2 from the germline V gene are MGHDK and SYGVNS. The CDR3 is made up of 15 amino acids. Trimming removed 5 bases from V and 8 bases from J, with 19 bases in between. The CDR3 reads CASSLRRDGLYEQFF. CDR3 sequence (DNA): TGTGCCAGCAGTTTACGGCGGGACGGTTTGTATGAGCAGTTCTTC.

The chain couples TRBV19 to TRBJ2-7, with D possibly being TRBD1 (5 bases). V gave up 5 bases and J gave up 3 bases, with 17 bases separating them. The CDR3 runs to 15 residues. The germline V gene has CDR1 LNHDA and CDR2 SQIVND (reference sequence). The CDR3 spells CASSLLTASIYEQYF. The CDR3 nucleotides read TGTGCCAGTAGTTTGCTGACAGCGTCAATCTACGAGCAGTACTTC.

This clone showed up just a few times. This rearrangement joins TRBV14 to TRBJ2-7; 7 nucleotides line up with TRBD1. Germline V gene sequence: CDR1 SGHDN, CDR2 FVKESK. The CDR3 length is 16 residues. V lost 1 base, J lost 4 bases, and 10 bases stayed unmatched. The CDR3 region has the DNA TGTGCCAGCAGCCAAGCCTTGAGACAGGGAATTTACGAGCAGTACTTC. It yields the protein CASSQALRQGIYEQYF. The full variable domain, its missing parts supplied by reference TRBV14 and TRBJ2-7, is EAGVTQFPSHSVIEKGQTVTLRCDPISGHDNLYWYRRVMGKEIKFLLHFVKESKQDESGMPNNRFLAERTGGTYSTLKVQPAELEDSGVYFCASSQALRQGIYEQYFGPGTRLTVT.

V is TRBV7-5 and J is TRBJ1-5; the table calls TRBD1, which could not be checked here. TRBV7-5 is a recognized pseudogene. The CDR3 consists of 15 residues. The CDR3 bases are TGTGTCAGATGGAGCCGCAGGGGGCCTTATCAGCCCCAGCATTTT. Its protein is CVRWSRRGPYQPQHF.

The chain links TRBV5-1 to TRBJ1-1; a possible D gene is TRBD1 (6 bases). The V gene lost 3 bases and the J gene lost 4 bases, with 13 bases spanning the gap. CDR1 and CDR2 (germline): SGHRS, YFSETQ. This CDR3 region has 14 residues. This CDR3 reads CASSYETGITEAFF. Written as DNA, the CDR3 is TGCGCCAGCAGCTATGAGACAGGTATCACTGAAGCTTTCTTT.

This chain joins TRBV27 and TRBJ2-7, with 11 bases matching TRBD2. The CDR3 contains 14 residues. The germline V gene encodes CDR1 MNHEY and CDR2 SMNVEV (reference sequence). The J segment lost 2 bases and the V segment lost 8 bases, leaving 5 bases of the junction unmatched. CDR3 nucleotide sequence: TGTGCCAGCGCGATAGCGGGAGGGGCCTACGAGCAGTACTTC. The encoded protein is CASAIAGGAYEQYF.

V is TRBV27 and J is TRBJ2-7; the match to TRBD1 covers 9 bases. This CDR3 is built from 14 residues. The germline V gene encodes CDR1 MNHEY and CDR2 SMNVEV (reference sequence). The trim removed 6 bases at V and 5 bases at J, leaving 8 bases unmatched. The CDR3 reads CASRGGTGIHEQYF. The CDR3 DNA reads as TGTGCCAGCAGGGGAGGGACAGGGATCCACGAGCAGTACTTC.

J is TRBJ2-7 and V is TRBV6-1; 9 bases agree with TRBD2. The CDR3 is 14 residues long. Per germline, CDR1 MNHNS and CDR2 SASEGT. V was clipped by 4 bases and J by 4 bases; unmatched bases: 5. CDR3 protein: CASSALREGYEQYF. CDR3 in DNA: TGTGCCAGCAGTGCATTGCGGGAGGGTTACGAGCAGTACTTC.

This chain links TRBV9 with TRBJ2-4; the D gene could be TRBD1 or TRBD2 (5 bases each). The germline V gene encodes CDR1 SGDLS and CDR2 YYNGEE. The CDR3 is 15 amino acids. Trimming cost V 3 bases and J 5 bases, with 15 bases left between them. This chain's CDR3 is CASSGPDGGENIQYF. The CDR3 region has the DNA TGTGCCAGCAGCGGCCCCGATGGGGGTGAAAACATTCAGTACTTC.

CDR3 residues: CASSLGLAGSTGELFF. The CDR3 DNA is TGTGCCAGCAGCTTGGGTCTAGCGGGATCCACCGGGGAGCTGTTTTTT. This rearrangement joins TRBV5-4 to TRBJ2-2, with 9 nucleotides matching TRBD2. The CDR3 extends over 16 amino acids. The germline V gene has CDR1 SGHNT and CDR2 YYREEE (reference sequence). V shed 0 bases and J 4 bases; nucleotides not matched to a gene: 4.

This chain connects TRBV7-2 to TRBJ1-5; 11 bases fit TRBD1. Germline V gene sequence: CDR1 SGHTA, CDR2 FQGNSA. Losses at the gene ends were 5 bases for V and 6 bases for J; bases not matched to a gene: 6. This CDR3 is built from 15 residues. In nucleotides, the CDR3 is TGTGCCAGCAGCGCCGGGACAGGGGGAGGTCAGCCCCAGCATTTT. Translating it yields CASSAGTGGGQPQHF.

CDR3 region: CASSLGLSHEQYF. The CDR3 DNA reads TGTGCCAGCAGTTTGGGATTGTCCCACGAGCAGTACTTC. The chain joins TRBV27 to TRBJ2-7, with unresolved D. Trimming cost V 3 bases and J 5 bases, with 11 bases left between them. The CDR3 covers 13 residues. CDR1 and CDR2 from the germline V gene are MNHEY and SMNVEV (reference sequence).

The chain combines TRBV5-5 with TRBJ2-7; possibly TRBD2 for D (6 bases). The CDR3 sequence is 16 residues long. V lost 0 bases and J lost 3, with 16 bases in between. Germline CDR1 reads SGHKS; CDR2 reads YYEKEE (reference sequence). CDR3 nucleotides: TGTGCCAGCAGCTTGGCACCGGGAGAGGGGATCTACGAGCAGTACTTC. This sequence encodes CASSLAPGEGIYEQYF. The full variable domain, completed using reference TRBV5-5 and TRBJ2-7, is DAGVTQSPTHLIKTRGQQVTLRCSPISGHKSVSWYQQVLGQGPQFIFQYYEKEERGRGNFPDRFSARQFPNYSSELNVNALLLGDSALYLCASSLAPGEGIYEQYFGPGTRLTVT.

This chain joins TRBV29-1 and TRBJ1-1, with TRBD1 as a possible D gene (5 bases). CDR3 length: 14 amino acids. Germline V gives CDR1 SQVTM, CDR2 ANQGSEA. V lost 3 bases, J lost 8 bases, and 19 bases lay in between. As DNA, the CDR3 is TGCAGCGTTGATGTTTTCTCGGGGGGGGAGGAAGCTTTCTTT. Its protein product is CSVDVFSGGEEAFF.

The chain links TRBV5-8 to TRBJ2-2; 7 bases are shared with TRBD2. Germline trimming cut 1 base from V and 4 bases from J; bases unmatched to any gene: 7. This CDR3 region has 16 residues. Germline V gene lookup returns CDR1 SGHTS and CDR2 YDEGEE. CDR3 amino acids: CASSLRAGAGTGELFF. CDR3 DNA sequence: TGTGCCAGCAGCTTGAGGGCGGGAGCAGGCACCGGGGAGCTGTTTTTT. Using reference TRBV5-8 and TRBJ2-2 for the parts outside the CDR3, the full variable domain is EAGVTQSPTHLIKTRGQQATLRCSPISGHTSVYWYQQALGLGLQFLLWYDEGEERNRGNFPPRFSGRQFPNYSSELNVNALELEDSALYLCASSLRAGAGTGELFFGEGSRLTVL.

The chain joins TRBV21-1 to TRBJ2-6; TRBD1, the D gene given by the table, was not confirmed from the DNA. TRBV21-1 is reported as a pseudogene. This CDR3 is 17 amino acids long. In DNA form, the CDR3 reads TGTGCCAGCAGCCCTCCCGACAGGGTGGCCGGGGCCAACGTCCTGACTTTC. Translation gives CASSPPDRVAGANVLTF.